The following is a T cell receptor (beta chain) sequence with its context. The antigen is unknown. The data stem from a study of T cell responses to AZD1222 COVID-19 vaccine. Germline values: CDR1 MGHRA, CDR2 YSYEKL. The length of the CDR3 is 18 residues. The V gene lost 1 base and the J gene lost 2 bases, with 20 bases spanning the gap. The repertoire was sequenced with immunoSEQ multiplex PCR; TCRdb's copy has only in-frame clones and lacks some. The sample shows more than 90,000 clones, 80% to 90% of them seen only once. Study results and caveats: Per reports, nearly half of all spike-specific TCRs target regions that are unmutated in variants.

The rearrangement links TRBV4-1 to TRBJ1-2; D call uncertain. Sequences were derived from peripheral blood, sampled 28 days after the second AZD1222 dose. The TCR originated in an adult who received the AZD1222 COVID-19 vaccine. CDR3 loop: CASSQGGRRREYNYGYTF. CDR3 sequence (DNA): TGCGCCAGCAGCCAAGGTGGCCGTCGGAGGGAATACAACTATGGCTACACCTTC.